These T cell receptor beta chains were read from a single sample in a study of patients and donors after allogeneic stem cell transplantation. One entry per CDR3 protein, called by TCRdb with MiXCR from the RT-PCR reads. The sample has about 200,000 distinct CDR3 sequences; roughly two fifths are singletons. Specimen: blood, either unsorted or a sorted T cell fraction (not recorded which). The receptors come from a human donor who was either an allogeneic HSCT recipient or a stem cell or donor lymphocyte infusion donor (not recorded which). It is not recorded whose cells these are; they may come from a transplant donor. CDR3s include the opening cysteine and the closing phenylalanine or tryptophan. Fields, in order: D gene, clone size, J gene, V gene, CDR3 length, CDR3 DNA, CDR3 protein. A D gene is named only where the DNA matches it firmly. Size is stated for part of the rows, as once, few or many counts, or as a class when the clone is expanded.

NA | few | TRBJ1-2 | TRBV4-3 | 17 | TGCGCCAGCAGCCAAGCGCCCCGTACAGGGCAACGAGATGGCTACACCTTC | CASSQAPRTGQRDGYTF
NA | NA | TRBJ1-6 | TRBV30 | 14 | TGTGCCTGGATCCAAGGGGGAGATAATTCACCCCTCCACTTT | CAWIQGGDNSPLHF
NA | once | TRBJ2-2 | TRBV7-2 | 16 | TGTGCCAGCAGCTCCGCGCCTGGACCGAACACCGGGGAGCTGTTTTTT | CASSSAPGPNTGELFF
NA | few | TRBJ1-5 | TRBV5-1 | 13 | TGCGCCAGCAGCTTGGGGGGGGCCCAGCCCCAGCATTTT | CASSLGGAQPQHF
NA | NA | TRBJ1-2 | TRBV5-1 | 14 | TGCGCCAGCAGCAAGGACCCTCGGGGCTATGGCTACACCTTC | CASSKDPRGYGYTF
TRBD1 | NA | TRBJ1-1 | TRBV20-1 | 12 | TGCAGTGCGGAAGACAGGGACACTGAAGCTTTCTTT | CSAEDRDTEAFF
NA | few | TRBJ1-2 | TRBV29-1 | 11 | TGCAGCGCTATAAGGGGGGACGGCTACACCTTC | CSAIRGDGYTF
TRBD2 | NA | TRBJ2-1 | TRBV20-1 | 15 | TGCAGTGCTAGATCGGGACTAGCGTCCTACAATGAGCAGTTCTTC | CSARSGLASYNEQFF
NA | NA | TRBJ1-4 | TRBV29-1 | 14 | TGCAGCGTCGTCTTGGGGGTCCGGAACGAAAAACTGTTTTTT | CSVVLGVRNEKLFF
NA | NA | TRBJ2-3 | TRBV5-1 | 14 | TGCGCCAGCAGCTCCGGACAGCCAAGGGATACGCAGTATTTT | CASSSGQPRDTQYF
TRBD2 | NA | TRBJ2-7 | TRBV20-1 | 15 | TGCAGTGCTCCTCCCGGGACTAGCGGGGTGAGGGAGCAGTACTTC | CSAPPGTSGVREQYF
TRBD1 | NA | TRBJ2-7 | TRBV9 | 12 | TGTGCCAGCAGCGTTACAGGGGGGAAGCAGTACTTC | CASSVTGGKQYF
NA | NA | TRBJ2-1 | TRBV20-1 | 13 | TGCAGTGCTAGACCTGACAGATACAATGAGCAGTTCTTC | CSARPDRYNEQFF
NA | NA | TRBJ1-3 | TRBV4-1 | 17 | TGCGCCAGCAGCCAAGGGGTACAGGCCCTGTCTGGAAACACCATATATTTT | CASSQGVQALSGNTIYF
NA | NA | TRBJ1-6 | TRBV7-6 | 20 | TGTGCCAGCAGCTTAGAGTCTCCACTCTCCGGTGGTTCCTATAATTCACCCCTCCACTTT | CASSLESPLSGGSYNSPLHF
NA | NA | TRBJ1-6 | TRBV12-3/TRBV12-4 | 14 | TGTGCCACTCGAGCGAAGGGTTATAATTCACCCCTCCACTTT | CATRAKGYNSPLHF
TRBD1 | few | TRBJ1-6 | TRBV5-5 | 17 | TGTGCCAGCAGGGGATTGGACAGGAGCTCCTATAATTCACCCCTCCACTTT | CASRGLDRSSYNSPLHF
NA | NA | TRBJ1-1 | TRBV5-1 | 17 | TGCGCCAGCAGGCCGGGGCCTTTAGACAAGGGGGACACTGAAGCTTTCTTT | CASRPGPLDKGDTEAFF
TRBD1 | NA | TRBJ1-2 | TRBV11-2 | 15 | TGTGCCAGCAGCTCCTACAGGGGTGACAACTATGGCTACACCTTC | CASSSYRGDNYGYTF
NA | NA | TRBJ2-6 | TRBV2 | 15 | TGTGCCAGCAGTGACGGGGACTCCGGGGCCAACGTCCTGACTTTC | CASSDGDSGANVLTF
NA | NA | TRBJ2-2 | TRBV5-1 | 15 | TGCGCCAGCAGCTCCAACGGGGGTAACACCGGGGAGCTGTTTTTT | CASSSNGGNTGELFF
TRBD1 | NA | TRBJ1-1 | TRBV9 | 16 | TGTGCCAGCAGCGCTGACCCCGGGACAGGGATGAGTAGAGCTTTCTTT | CASSADPGTGMSRAFF
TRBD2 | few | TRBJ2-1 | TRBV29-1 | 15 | TGCAGCGTTGAAGTGAACGGGGGGACCGACAATGAGCAGTTCTTC | CSVEVNGGTDNEQFF
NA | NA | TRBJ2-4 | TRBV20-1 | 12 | TGCAGTGCTAGCGATGCAGGGGCGGTGCGGTACTTC | CSASDAGAVRYF
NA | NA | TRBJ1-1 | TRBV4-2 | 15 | TGTGCCAGCAGCCAAGATGTAGCGGGGAGGGCCCCGAGTTTCTTT | CASSQDVAGRAPSFF
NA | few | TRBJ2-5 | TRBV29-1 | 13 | TGCAGCGTCCCGGGACAAAGCCAAGAGACCCAGTACTTC | CSVPGQSQETQYF
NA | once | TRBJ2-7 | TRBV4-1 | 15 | TGCGCCAGCAGCCAAGACCCCCTAGTACCAGCCGAGCAGTACTTC | CASSQDPLVPAEQYF
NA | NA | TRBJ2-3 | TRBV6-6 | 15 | TGTGCCAGCAGTTACAGTGCGGTCCAGTCGGATACGCAGTATTTT | CASSYSAVQSDTQYF
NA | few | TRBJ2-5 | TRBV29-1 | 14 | TGCAGCGTCACCTCTTCGGGCCTTCAAGAGACCCAGTACTTC | CSVTSSGLQETQYF